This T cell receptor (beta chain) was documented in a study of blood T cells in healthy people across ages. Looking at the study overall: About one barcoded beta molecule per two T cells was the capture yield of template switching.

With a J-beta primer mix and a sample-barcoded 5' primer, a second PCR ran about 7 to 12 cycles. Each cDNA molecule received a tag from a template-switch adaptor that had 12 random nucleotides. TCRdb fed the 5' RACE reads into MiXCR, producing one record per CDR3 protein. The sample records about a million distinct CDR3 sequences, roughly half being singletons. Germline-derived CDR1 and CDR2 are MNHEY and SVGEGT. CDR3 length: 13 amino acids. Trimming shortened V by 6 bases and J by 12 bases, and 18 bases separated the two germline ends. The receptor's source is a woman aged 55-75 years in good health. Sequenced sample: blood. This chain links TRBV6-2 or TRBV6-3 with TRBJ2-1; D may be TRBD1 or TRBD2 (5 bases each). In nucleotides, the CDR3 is TGTGCCAGCAGACCCGGGACCCACCTAGGGCAGTTCTTC. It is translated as CASRPGTHLGQFF.